This is a list of T cell receptor beta chains from one sample in a study of T-cell memory formation after mild COVID-19. One entry per CDR3 protein, called by TCRdb with MiXCR from the 5' RACE reads. Of 260,000 or so distinct CDR3 sequences listed, about a sixth are singletons. The sequencing input was PBMCs or a T cell subset sorted from them (not recorded which). These receptors all come from a man aged 18-30 years who had mild COVID-19 (a few samples of this study predate the infection). Cell type and time point are not known. CDR3s include the opening cysteine and the closing phenylalanine or tryptophan. Rows may omit the clone size; those that give it use once, few, many or a size class.

TRBJ2-4 few TRBV27 CASSFSRAHSIQYF
TRBJ2-2 few TRBV6-5 CASSYPLGGELFF
TRBJ2-2 few TRBV12-3/TRBV12-4 CASRGQGNTGELFF
TRBJ2-3 NA TRBV4-1 CASSQVGAAASTDTQYF
TRBJ1-5 many TRBV12-3/TRBV12-4 CASSLGQSPDQPQHF
TRBJ2-7 NA TRBV6-1 CASGWQGLVDEQYF
TRBJ1-2 few TRBV6-5 CASRIQGSYGYTF
TRBJ2-2 NA TRBV20-1 CSASYLGGDGTGELFF
TRBJ2-2 many TRBV20-1 CSASNPTGELFF
TRBJ1-2 NA TRBV7-2 CASSPGRGNYGYTF
TRBJ1-2 few TRBV29-1 CSVRTTANYGYTF
TRBJ1-5 few TRBV12-3/TRBV12-4 CASSFAESNQPQHF
TRBJ2-7 few TRBV19 CASESRQGAYEQYF
TRBJ1-1 few TRBV5-1 CASSSLLRGQENTEAFF
TRBJ2-5 few TRBV20-1 CSAASPVVETQYF
TRBJ1-2 few TRBV7-2 CASSWAPSVGYTF
TRBJ1-6 NA TRBV7-6 CASSLASTGYLYNSPLHF
TRBJ2-3 NA TRBV20-1 CSATSGGWTDTQYF
TRBJ2-2 few TRBV4-2 CASSLTRTVNTGELFF
TRBJ1-1 NA TRBV6-5 CASSYSGPGGEAFF
TRBJ2-5 NA TRBV7-9 CASSFGLAGETQYF
TRBJ2-3 NA TRBV6-6 CASSYLGGGADTQYF
TRBJ2-3 few TRBV15 CATSRDLSVVTDTQYF
TRBJ1-6 NA TRBV28 CASSSPGDSSPLHF
TRBJ2-7 many TRBV6-5 CASRRDRGYEQYF
TRBJ1-5 NA TRBV20-1 CSALEGGSNQPQHF
TRBJ2-5 few TRBV5-1 CASSAEEEETQYF
TRBJ2-5 many TRBV2 CASSEEWYPVVYF
TRBJ1-1 NA TRBV10-3 CAISEVSWNTEAFF
TRBJ1-1 NA TRBV20-1 CSAAPWDGEAFF
TRBJ2-2 NA TRBV2 CASSGAQAGQHTGELFF
TRBJ1-6 NA TRBV11-1 CASSRVGSPLHF
TRBJ2-3 NA TRBV20-1 CSARGRARGTDTQYF
TRBJ2-1 NA TRBV19 CASSIWASGGHTGNEQFF
TRBJ2-3 NA TRBV7-6 CASSRAGGQADTQYF
TRBJ1-4 NA TRBV9 CASSARGWGREREKLFF
TRBJ1-1 NA TRBV9 CASSGQTSMNTEAFF
TRBJ2-3 few TRBV20-1 CSAPFPRGASTDTQYF
TRBJ1-2 few TRBV6-6 CASSYPGIYGYTF
TRBJ1-1 NA TRBV29-1 CSVEVIGQTAFF
TRBJ2-5 few TRBV12-3/TRBV12-4 CASQRGSQETQYF
TRBJ1-2 NA TRBV15 CATSNDINYGYTF
TRBJ2-5 NA TRBV27 CASRGLEETQYF
TRBJ2-1 few TRBV4-1 CASSYGQGTYNEQFF
TRBJ2-5 few TRBV12-3/TRBV12-4 CASSEPRLETQYF
TRBJ1-5 many TRBV25-1 CASSWGGNQPQHF
TRBJ1-5 many TRBV30 CAWTEGAGNQPQHF
TRBJ2-5 NA TRBV6-2/TRBV6-3 CASSSTQETQYF
TRBJ1-1 NA TRBV5-4 CASSPAMNTEAFF
TRBJ2-1 NA TRBV3-1 CASSQASGNEQFF
TRBJ2-7 NA TRBV20-1 CSASAGLLVTEQYF
TRBJ1-4 NA TRBV5-1 CASRTGQGFSNEKLFF
TRBJ1-5 few TRBV6-6 CASRSTQPQHF